A single sample gave rise to the 20 T cell receptor beta chains below, sequenced in a study of T cell changes during pregnancy in multiple sclerosis. Profiled with immunoSEQ multiplex PCR; TCRdb holds only in-frame clones, not every one. Here the sample spans under 65,000 clones, around 90% being singletons. The sequencing here drew on CD4+ T cells from peripheral blood mononuclear cells, taken after pregnancy. The source is a female donor in good health, enrolled as a control in a pregnancy study.

The chain combines TRBV5-4 with TRBJ1-2; 9 bases map to TRBD1. The CDR3 contains 15 residues. The germline CDR1 and CDR2 sequences are SGHNT and YYREEE (reference sequence). Unmatched junction bases numbered 6, after V lost 2 bases and J lost 4 bases. For the CDR3, the DNA is TGTGCCAGCAGCTTAGCGGGACAGGGCCTCTATGGCTACACCTTC. It translates to CASSLAGQGLYGYTF.

V and J are TRBV5-6 and TRBJ1-1; TRBD1 matches 11 bases. The CDR3 extends over 15 amino acids. Trimming removed 3 bases from V and 4 bases from J; junction bases left unmatched: 5. Germline assignment: CDR1 SGHDT and CDR2 YYEEEE. The CDR3 loop reads CASSSPGQGGTEAFF. In DNA form, the CDR3 reads TGTGCCAGCAGCTCCCCGGGACAGGGGGGCACTGAAGCTTTCTTT.

The chain employs TRBV18 and TRBJ1-4; 8 nucleotides agree with TRBD1. The ends lost 4 bases at V and 2 bases at J; junction bases unmatched: 6. CDR3 length: 16 residues. Germline V gene data show CDR1 as KGHSH and CDR2 as LQKENI. In DNA form, the CDR3 reads TGTGCCAGCTCACTCCAGGGGGCTGCTACTAATGAAAAACTGTTTTTT. It translates to CASSLQGAATNEKLFF.

The V call is TRBV5-1, the J call TRBJ2-1, with 16 bases that match TRBD2. This CDR3 is built from 17 residues. Germline CDR1 is SGHRS and CDR2 is YFSETQ. Germline trimming cut 3 bases from V and 2 bases from J; bases unmatched to any gene: 2. CDR3 protein: CASSSGLAGGAYNEQFF. The CDR3 DNA is TGCGCCAGCAGCTCGGGACTAGCGGGAGGGGCCTACAATGAGCAGTTCTTC.

The rearrangement links TRBV5-5 to TRBJ1-4; 7 bases align to TRBD1. V was pared by 4 bases and J by 8 bases, with 11 bases of the junction left unmatched. The length of the CDR3 is 15 residues. The germline CDR1 and CDR2 sequences are SGHKS and YYEKEE (reference sequence). The CDR3 DNA sequence: TGTGCCAGCAGCCCCATCGACAGGGATTACGAAAAACTGTTTTTT. This encodes CASSPIDRDYEKLFF.

The V gene is TRBV6-1, the J gene TRBJ2-1; D perhaps matches TRBD2 (6 bases). The V and J ends lost 11 bases and 9 bases respectively, with 11 bases between them. Germline lookup yields CDR1 MNHNS and CDR2 SASEGT. The CDR3 runs 10 residues. CDR3 in DNA: TGTGCCCTCATGCGGGGTGAGCAGTTCTTC. Its translation is CALMRGEQFF.

This clone was counted a few times. The genes are TRBV18 and TRBJ2-7; no firm D call. CDR3 length: 13 amino acids. The V end lost 6 bases, the J end lost 4 bases, and 13 bases lay between the germline ends. Germline CDR1 reads KGHSH; CDR2 reads LQKENI. The CDR3 DNA reads TGTGCCAGCTCGCCAGTCTCCCCTTACGAGCAGTACTTC. Protein product: CASSPVSPYEQYF.

The chain is built from TRBV25-1 and TRBJ2-7; 8 bases match TRBD1. This CDR3 has 14 residues. The V and J ends lost 2 bases and 2 bases, in that order; junction bases with no gene match: 2. CDR1 is MGHDK, CDR2 SYGVNS, per germline. CDR3 bases: TGTGCCAGCAGTGAAGACAGGGGCCCCTACGAGCAGTACTTC. It translates to CASSEDRGPYEQYF.

The chain joins TRBV6-5 to TRBJ1-1, with D hard to call. CDR1 MNHEY and CDR2 SVGAGI come from the germline V gene. CDR3 length equals 14 residues. The ends were cut back, 2 bases at V and 6 bases at J, with 13 bases in the middle. CDR3 nucleotides: TGTGCCAGCAGTTACCTCGTGGCCAGGTCTGAAGCTTTCTTT. Its translation: CASSYLVARSEAFF.

The chain links TRBV29-1 to TRBJ2-3; 8 positions agree with TRBD2. Losses at the gene ends were 3 bases for V and 1 base for J; bases not matched to a gene: 3. Germline CDR1 reads SQVTM; CDR2 reads ANQGSEA. The CDR3 has 14 amino acids. CDR3 loop: CSVERRGGTDTQYF. The CDR3 DNA sequence: TGCAGCGTTGAGAGGCGGGGGGGCACAGATACGCAGTATTTT.

The V gene is TRBV7-2, the J gene TRBJ2-1, with 9 bases lining up with TRBD2. This CDR3 is 16 amino acids long. The germline V gene encodes CDR1 SGHTA and CDR2 FQGNSA. J was trimmed by 4 bases and V by 1 base; bases with no gene match: 5. CDR3 in amino acids: CASSLVAGGEYNEQFF. CDR3 nucleotide sequence: TGTGCCAGCAGCTTAGTGGCGGGAGGGGAATACAATGAGCAGTTCTTC.

V is TRBV7-9 and J is TRBJ2-3, with 8 positions matching TRBD1. V was pared by 4 bases and J by 5 bases, with 5 bases of the junction left unmatched. This CDR3 spans 14 amino acids. Germline V CDR1 and CDR2: SEHNR, FQNEAQ (reference sequence). DNA of the CDR3: TGTGCCAGCAGCTCAAGGACAGGGATAGATACGCAGTATTTT. It codes for CASSSRTGIDTQYF.

This clone came up a few times. Germline is not matched at one junction end, which may reflect a read error. The V gene is TRBV15, the J gene TRBJ2-7; D may be TRBD1 (5 bases). This CDR3 spans 8 amino acids. Germline CDR1 reads LNHNV; CDR2 reads YYDKDF (reference sequence). In DNA form, the CDR3 reads TGTGCCACCTTGGGGCGCCACTTC. Protein product: CATLGRHF.

The V call is TRBV11-1, the J call TRBJ2-7, with 7 bases identical to TRBD2. V was pared by 1 base and J by 6 bases, with 0 bases of the junction left unmatched. From germline, CDR1 is SGHAT and CDR2 FQDESV (reference sequence). This CDR3 contains 12 residues. The CDR3 DNA is TGTGCCAGCAGCTTAGAGCGGGGCGAGCAGTACTTC. Its translation: CASSLERGEQYF.

This clone has only one observation. V is TRBV4-1 and J is TRBJ2-7, with D perhaps matching TRBD2 (5 bases). Trimming left V 0 bases short and J 2 bases short, with 8 bases between. From germline, CDR1 is MGHRA and CDR2 YSYEKL. The CDR3 runs 14 residues. CDR3 in amino acids: CASSQEGAPYEQYF. CDR3 nucleotide sequence: TGCGCCAGCAGCCAAGAGGGAGCCCCCTACGAGCAGTACTTC.

This chain uses TRBV5-3 with TRBJ1-6, with 9 bases aligning to TRBD1. Being an ORF, TRBV5-3 has a function that is uncertain. The V segment lost 4 bases and the J segment 9 bases; nucleotides outside the gene matches: 8. This CDR3 is built from 15 residues. For the CDR3, the DNA is TGTGCCAGAAGCCCCGGGACAGGGCGAGGTTCACCCCTCCACTTT. Protein: CARSPGTGRGSPLHF.

The J gene is TRBJ1-1, the V gene TRBV6-5; tentative D call: TRBD1 (6 bases). From germline, CDR1 is MNHEY and CDR2 SVGAGI. This CDR3 comprises 14 residues. Deletions cut 5 bases from V and 0 bases from J, with 10 bases between. CDR3 in DNA: TGTGCCAGCAGTCGACAGGTTATGAACACTGAAGCTTTCTTT. Translated: CASSRQVMNTEAFF.

The V call is TRBV30, the J call TRBJ2-1, with 10 nucleotides matching TRBD1. The ends lost 0 bases at V and 7 bases at J; junction bases unmatched: 6. Germline lookup yields CDR1 GTSNPN and CDR2 SVGIG (reference sequence). The CDR3 spans 15 residues. DNA of the CDR3: TGTGCCTGGAGTGTACGGGACAGGGGTCGGAATGAGCAGTTCTTC. Its protein is CAWSVRDRGRNEQFF.

V gene TRBV12-5 combines with J gene TRBJ2-2, with 7 bases that match TRBD2. The germline V gene encodes CDR1 LGHNT and CDR2 FRNRAP. The ends lost 1 base at V and 4 bases at J; junction bases unmatched: 3. This CDR3 is built from 15 residues. CDR3: CASGLAGGGTGELFF. The DNA for the CDR3 is TGTGCTAGTGGTTTGGCGGGGGGTGGCACCGGGGAGCTGTTTTTT.

This chain links TRBV2 with TRBJ2-1; D possibly corresponds to TRBD2 (6 bases). The CDR3 is 11 residues long. V dropped 10 bases and J dropped 6 bases, with 10 bases sitting between them. Germline V gene lookup returns CDR1 SNHLY and CDR2 FYNNEI. CDR3 bases: TGTGCCATCGGGACTCGCAATGAGCAGTTCTTC. Translated: CAIGTRNEQFF.